These 8 T cell receptor beta chains share one sample of origin, sequenced in a study of regulatory T cells in long-lasting Graves disease. Sequencing libraries for TCR beta were prepared with iRepertoire HTBI primers and Arm-PCR of CDR3 regions. TCRdb passed the multiplex PCR reads through MiXCR, listing each CDR3 protein once. This sample carries a few hundred thousand distinct CDR3 sequences, roughly 25% of them seen once, and the ten largest clones take under 35%. The time point denotes: persistent/refractory GD, antithyroid drugs over 5 years with positive TRAb. Isolated PBMC RNA provided the starting material for the TCR library. Sequencing used peripheral blood mononuclear cells (PBMCs), obtained when the disease was refractory, from a patient treated with antithyroid drugs. These receptor sequences come from a middle-aged woman with Graves disease.

This clonotype was observed a handful of times. V usage is TRBV11-2 and J usage is TRBJ2-1; D ambiguous. Trimming left V 1 base short and J 7 bases short, with 5 bases between. Germline V gene sequence: CDR1 SGHAT, CDR2 FQNNGV. The CDR3 runs 12 residues. CDR3 region: CASSLGENEQFF. CDR3 in DNA: TGTGCCAGCAGCTTAGGGGAAAATGAGCAGTTCTTC.

This clonotype was seen ten or more times. The CDR3 loop reads CASSYQNTGELFF. Written as DNA, the CDR3 is TGTGCCAGCAGCTACCAGAACACCGGGGAGCTGTTTTTT. This chain connects TRBV27 to TRBJ2-2; no reliable D call. Per the germline V gene, CDR1 is MNHEY and CDR2 is SMNVEV (reference sequence). CDR3 size: 13 residues. Between the trimmed V and J ends, which lost 6 bases and 1 base, there was a span of 6 bases.

The rearrangement links TRBV6-1 to TRBJ2-2, with D uncertain. Germline V gene sequence: CDR1 MNHNS, CDR2 SASEGT. The CDR3 has 11 amino acids. V lost 6 bases, J lost 7 bases, and 6 bases lay in between. The CDR3 DNA reads TGTGCCAGCAGATTGGTCGGGGAGCTGTTTTTT. Encoded protein: CASRLVGELFF.

This clonotype has a count of ten or more. Here the CDR3 DNA reads TGTGCCAGCATTCGGATCCCAGTGAGGGGCACTGAAGCTTTCTTT. It encodes CASIRIPVRGTEAFF. The rearrangement links TRBV12-3 or TRBV12-4 to TRBJ1-1, with D perhaps matching TRBD1 (5 bases). With 7 bases removed from V and 4 bases from J, the gap between germline ends came to 19 bases. The CDR3 is made up of 15 amino acids.

This clonotype has a handful of counts. V gene TRBV3-1 combines with J gene TRBJ2-7; D call uncertain. Trimming stripped 4 bases from V and 3 bases from J, with 10 bases between. Germline V gene lookup returns CDR1 LGHDT and CDR2 YNNKEL (reference sequence). The CDR3 runs 13 residues. CDR3 sequence reads: CASSLDLNYEQYF. CDR3 coding DNA: TGTGCCAGCAGCCTAGACTTAAACTACGAGCAGTACTTC.

This clonotype was seen a handful of times. Since no conserved phenylalanine or tryptophan closes the CDR3, a read error is the likely cause. The V and J genes are TRBV5-1 and TRBJ1-1; D remains unclear. Germline V gene sequence: CDR1 SGHRS, CDR2 YFSETQ. Deletions cut 2 bases from V and 7 bases from J, with 9 bases between. This CDR3 has 12 residues. The CDR3 loop is CASSLLLGEAFL. The CDR3 region has the DNA TGCGCCAGCAGCTTATTGCTTGGTGAAGCTTTCCTT.

The gene calls are TRBV29-1 and TRBJ2-2; 9 positions match TRBD1. The CDR3 is made up of 15 amino acids. Germline V lookup: CDR1 SQVTM, CDR2 ANQGSEA. With 6 bases clipped from V and 4 bases from J, the junction kept 9 bases outside the gene matches. CDR3: CSVARGQGTTGELFF. CDR3 coding DNA: TGCAGCGTGGCCCGGGGACAGGGTACCACCGGGGAGCTGTTTTTT.

This clonotype has at least ten counts. This chain connects TRBV29-1 to TRBJ2-7; D call uncertain. This CDR3 has 12 residues. Trimming pared 2 bases from V and 4 bases from J, leaving 9 bases between. The V gene's germline CDR1 is SQVTM and CDR2 ANQGSEA. CDR3 coding DNA: TGCAGCGTTGAACAGGTGCCTTACGAGCAGTACTTC. Translated: CSVEQVPYEQYF.